This T cell receptor (beta chain) is from a study of neurological immune-mediated disorders. Overall study findings and caveats: Phylogenetic grouping assigned the repertoires of 18 of 34 multiple sclerosis patients to a single cluster of related CDR3 sequences. This cluster may be a repertoire-level signature. The multiple sclerosis repertoire cluster had no clinical or MRI feature associated with it. The greatest TCR clonal expansion appeared in HTLV-1-associated myelopathy and the smallest, falling below healthy controls, in multiple sclerosis.

Deletions cut 3 bases from V and 2 bases from J, with 14 bases between. The CDR3 loop spans 16 amino acids. Germline V gene data show CDR1 as MNHEY and CDR2 as SVGEGT. In this sample, this clonotype turned up many times. Its antigen is unknown. With 10-nucleotide random UMIs, 5'RACE was used to make the cDNA. A single record per CDR3 protein comes from TCRdb applying MiXCR to the 5' RACE reads. The table includes about 58,000 distinct CDR3 sequences, about 2.5% detected once. The rearrangement links TRBV6-2 or TRBV6-3 to TRBJ1-5; D may be TRBD1 (5 bases). This sequence was found in a man aged 50 or older with multiple sclerosis. Sequenced sample: PBMCs. CDR3 residues: CASSYLGQKGNQPQHF. The CDR3 DNA reads TGTGCCAGCAGTTATCTGGGGCAGAAGGGCAATCAGCCCCAGCATTTT.